This T cell receptor (beta chain) was identified during a study of cytomegalovirus exposure and HLA in healthy donors. With 60 Vbeta and 13 Jbeta primers, the PCR was carried out. Here immunoSEQ multiplex PCR was the method, and the copy in TCRdb shows in-frame clones only, minus some. In the table there are some 160,000 clones, 60% to 80% of which are singletons. The junction had 5 bases not matched to a gene; V was cut back by 6 bases and J by 2 bases. CDR3 length: 13 residues. CDR1 is SGHRS and CDR2 is YFSETQ in the germline V gene. The TCR sequence derives from a woman aged 25 to 39 in good health and CMV-seronegative. Sequencing used PBMCs. The chain recombines TRBV5-1 with TRBJ2-7; 7 nucleotides match TRBD1. The CDR3 DNA sequence: TGCGCCAGCAAAGGGGACAGCACCTACGAGCAGTACTTC. Residues: CASKGDSTYEQYF.